This TCR beta chain was sequenced in a study of T cells in localized non-small cell lung cancer. This table comes from immunoSEQ multiplex PCR, and its TCRdb copy is limited to in-frame clones, with some not included. The sample has around 55,000 clones; more than 75% are singletons. Study conclusions and caveats: T cell clonality was highest in uninvolved adjacent lung, above tumor. The study detected a median about 57 of the top 100 tumor clones in adjacent lung. Only one tumor region was sequenced, so heterogeneity remains possible.

With respect to this clone: Its target is not known.

The V end lost 5 bases, the J end lost 3 bases, and 16 bases lay between the germline ends. The CDR3 runs to 16 residues. Germline V gives CDR1 SGHTA, CDR2 FQGTGA. The sample consisted of PBMCs, taken before any cancer treatment. The receptor comes from a female donor with stage II lung adenocarcinoma. V gene TRBV7-3 combines with J gene TRBJ2-2; D remains ambiguous. The CDR3, as DNA: TGTGCCAGCAGCCCCTTAAGCTGGACGGACACCGGGGAGCTGTTTTTT. Amino acid sequence: CASSPLSWTDTGELFF.